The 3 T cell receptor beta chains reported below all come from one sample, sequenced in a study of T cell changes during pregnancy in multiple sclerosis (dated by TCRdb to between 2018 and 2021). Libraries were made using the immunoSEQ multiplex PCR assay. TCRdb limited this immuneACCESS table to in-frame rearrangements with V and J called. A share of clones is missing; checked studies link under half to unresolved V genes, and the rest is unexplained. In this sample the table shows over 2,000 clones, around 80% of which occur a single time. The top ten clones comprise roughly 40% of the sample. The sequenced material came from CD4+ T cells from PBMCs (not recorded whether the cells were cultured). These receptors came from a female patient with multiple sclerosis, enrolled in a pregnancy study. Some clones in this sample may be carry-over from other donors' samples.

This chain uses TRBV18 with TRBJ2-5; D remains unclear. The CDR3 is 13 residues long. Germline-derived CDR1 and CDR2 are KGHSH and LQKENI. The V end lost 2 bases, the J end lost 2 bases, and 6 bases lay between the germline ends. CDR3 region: CASSPVRQETQYF. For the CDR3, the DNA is TGTGCCAGCTCACCAGTCAGACAAGAGACCCAGTACTTC.

CDR3 loop: CASSLSRLHTEAFF. Written as DNA, the CDR3 is TGTGCCAGCAGCTTATCCCGACTGCACACTGAAGCTTTCTTT. V and J are TRBV7-2 and TRBJ1-1; D uncertain. Germline CDR1 and CDR2: SGHTA and FQGNSA. The CDR3 runs to 14 residues. Trimming pared 2 bases from V and 3 bases from J, leaving 10 bases between.

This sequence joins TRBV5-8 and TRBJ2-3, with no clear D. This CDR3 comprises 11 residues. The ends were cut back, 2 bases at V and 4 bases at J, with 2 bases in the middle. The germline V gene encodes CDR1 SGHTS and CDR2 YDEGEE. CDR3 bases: TGTGCCAGCAGCTTAGCAGATACGCAGTATTTT. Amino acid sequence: CASSLADTQYF.